The clone carrying this TCR beta chain was counted at least ten times. The antigen remains undetermined. The data are from a study of T-cell reconstitution after alpha-beta-depleted transplantation in children. General observations from the study: A year had passed since transplant, and T-cell counts and diversity by then came mostly from newly produced T cells.

A TCRbeta library incorporating unique molecular identifiers was prepared. TCRdb fed the PCR reads into MiXCR, producing one record per CDR3 protein. The sample consists of 200,000 or so distinct CDR3 sequences, roughly 6.3% of them appearing once. Looked up from germline, CDR1 is SQVTM and CDR2 is ANQGSEA. The CDR3 extends over 12 amino acids. The germline V and J ends were trimmed by 5 bases and 8 bases, with 15 bases remaining between them. The sequence was collected from a girl under three years old with combined immunodeficiency, due to receive a stem cell transplant. V usage is TRBV29-1 and J usage is TRBJ1-2, with D uncertain. Material: PBMCs, obtained before TCRalphabeta/CD19-depleted stem cell transplant. In DNA, the CDR3 is TGCAGCGTTCCAGGCCCGGCGGGCGGCTACACCTTC. It yields the protein CSVPGPAGGYTF. The variable domain in full, completed from reference TRBV29-1 and TRBJ1-2, reads SAVISQKPSRDICQRGTSLTIQCQVDSQVTMMFWYRQQPGQSLTLIATANQGSEATYESGFVIDKFPISRPNLTFSTLTVSNMSPEDSSIYLCSVPGPAGGYTFGSGTRLTVV.